The clone carrying this T cell receptor (beta chain) came up many times. Germline-derived CDR1 and CDR2 are SGHAT and FQNNGV. The V gene end was trimmed by 0 bases and the J gene end by 6 bases; junction bases not matched to a gene: 8. CDR3 size: 17 residues. One entry per CDR3 protein, called by TCRdb with MiXCR from the RT-PCR reads. The table shows about 680,000 distinct CDR3 sequences, with approximately 15% occurring only once. The TCR originated in a female donor in good health, serving as a healthy control. Source material: memory CD4+ T cells from blood. The V call is TRBV11-2, the J call TRBJ2-1; 10 positions match TRBD2. In DNA form, the CDR3 reads TGTGCCAGCAGCTTAGATCTGAGGACTAGCGGAGCCAATGAGCAGTTCTTC. Translated, it gives CASSLDLRTSGANEQFF.